This passage covers 17 T cell receptor beta chains from one sample sequenced in a study of T cells after yellow fever vaccination. TCRdb reprocessed the 5' RACE reads via MiXCR and lists one record per CDR3 protein. In the table there are 500,000 to 650,000 distinct CDR3 sequences, 13% of which are singletons. The sample consisted of PBMCs, taken on the day of the yellow fever booster vaccination. Receptors were obtained from a man aged 25 to 40 who received the YFV17D yellow fever vaccine.

This clonotype was seen only a few times. The chain joins TRBV7-2 to TRBJ1-1, with D perhaps matching TRBD1 (6 bases). Trimming removed 1 base at V and 5 bases at J, with 11 bases between. Per germline, CDR1 SGHTA and CDR2 FQGNSA. CDR3 size: 14 residues. The CDR3 region is CASSLGGARTEAFF. CDR3 DNA: TGTGCCAGCAGCTTAGGGGGGGCGCGGACTGAAGCTTTCTTT.

In its sample, this clonotype was seen a few times. This chain joins TRBV6-1 and TRBJ2-7; 14 bases match TRBD2. Germline V gene lookup returns CDR1 MNHNS and CDR2 SASEGT. The CDR3 runs to 15 residues. With 4 bases clipped from V and 4 bases from J, the junction kept 3 bases outside the gene matches. The DNA of the CDR3 is TGTGCCAGCAGTGGGACTAGCGGGAGGAATTACGAGCAGTACTTC. Translated: CASSGTSGRNYEQYF.

This clonotype was counted between two and nine times. The chain employs TRBV20-1 and TRBJ2-3; 9 nucleotides line up with TRBD2. The ends lost 6 bases at V and 4 bases at J; junction bases unmatched: 11. This CDR3 is 15 amino acids long. CDR1 is DFQATT, CDR2 SNEGSKA, per germline (reference sequence). The CDR3 spells CSARGLAGEADTQYF. For the CDR3, the DNA is TGCAGTGCCAGGGGATTAGCGGGAGAAGCAGATACGCAGTATTTT.

This clonotype has more than one count but fewer than ten. DNA for the CDR3: TGTGCCAGCAGCATCGGACTAGCGGGATACAATGAGCAGTTCTTC. Encoded protein: CASSIGLAGYNEQFF. The chain links TRBV5-6 to TRBJ2-1; TRBD2 matches 12 bases. The V and J ends lost 4 bases and 4 bases, in that order; junction bases with no gene match: 3. The CDR3 totals 15 residues. Germline V CDR1 and CDR2: SGHDT, YYEEEE. Together with reference TRBV5-6 and TRBJ2-1, the CDR3 gives the full variable domain: DAGVTQSPTHLIKTRGQQVTLRCSPKSGHDTVSWYQQALGQGPQFIFQYYEEEERQRGNFPDRFSGHQFPNYSSELNVNALLLGDSALYLCASSIGLAGYNEQFFGPGTRLTVL.

This clonotype came up a few times. The J gene is TRBJ2-1, the V gene TRBV5-1; D tentatively fits TRBD1 or TRBD2 (5 bases each). The CDR3 runs 18 residues. Per the germline V gene, CDR1 is SGHRS and CDR2 is YFSETQ. V dropped 0 bases and J dropped 6 bases, with 22 bases sitting between them. The CDR3 DNA is TGCGCCAGCAGCTTGGCCCGGGACGGGACCCGGTCCCCCAATGAGCAGTTCTTC. Its translation: CASSLARDGTRSPNEQFF. Together with reference TRBV5-1 and TRBJ2-1, the CDR3 gives the full variable domain: KAGVTQTPRYLIKTRGQQVTLSCSPISGHRSVSWYQQTPGQGLQFLFEYFSETQRNKGNFPGRFSGRQFSNSRSEMNVSTLELGDSALYLCASSLARDGTRSPNEQFFGPGTRLTVL.

This clonotype appeared a few times. V and J are TRBV11-2 and TRBJ2-5; D call uncertain. V was clipped by 7 bases and J by 5 bases, with 20 bases between them. Germline assignment: CDR1 SGHAT and CDR2 FQNNGV. The CDR3 extends over 15 amino acids. The CDR3 nucleotides are TGTGCCAGCACCCTCCCCCAGGTGCGATGGGAGACCCAGTACTTC. Translated, it gives CASTLPQVRWETQYF.

The CDR3 reads CASSLDTGSFNEKLFF. The CDR3 bases are TGTGCCAGCAGTTTAGATACCGGGTCCTTTAATGAAAAACTGTTTTTT. The J gene is TRBJ1-4, the V gene TRBV28; D gene unclear. The CDR3 runs 16 residues. Germline V gene data show CDR1 as MDHEN and CDR2 as SYDVKM. Trimming shortened V by 2 bases and J by 4 bases, and 14 bases separated the two germline ends.

This clonotype was seen only a few times. The V call is TRBV29-1, the J call TRBJ1-5, with 9 bases fitting TRBD1. Germline V lookup: CDR1 SQVTM, CDR2 ANQGSEA. The junction had 6 bases not matched to a gene; V was cut back by 6 bases and J by 6 bases. The length of the CDR3 is 13 residues. The CDR3 coding sequence is TGCAGCGTCAAACCGGGACAGGGTCAGCCCCAGCATTTT. This encodes CSVKPGQGQPQHF.

The chain recombines TRBV5-6 with TRBJ2-6; perhaps TRBD2 as D (6 bases). Trimming removed 2 bases at V and 0 bases at J, with 12 bases between. The germline V gene has CDR1 SGHDT and CDR2 YYEEEE. CDR3 length: 17 residues. The CDR3 protein is CASSFRTGASGANVLTF. The CDR3 DNA sequence: TGTGCCAGCAGCTTTAGGACGGGAGCCTCTGGGGCCAACGTCCTGACTTTC.

A few counts support this clonotype. CDR3 DNA sequence: TGTGCCAGCAGCTCTTGGACGGGGGGAAACACCATATATTTT. Translation: CASSSWTGGNTIYF. This chain links TRBV7-2 with TRBJ1-3; D not certain. Deletions cut 4 bases from V and 4 bases from J, with 11 bases between. This CDR3 comprises 14 residues. The germline gives CDR1 SGHTA, CDR2 FQGNSA.

The chain employs TRBV4-3 and TRBJ1-6; D is ambiguous. This CDR3 comprises 15 residues. The germline V and J ends were trimmed by 0 bases and 5 bases, with 8 bases remaining between them. Germline V CDR1 and CDR2: LGHNA, YSLEER. In nucleotides, the CDR3 is TGCGCCAGCAGCCAAGAGTACGGCAATAATTCACCCCTCCACTTT. Its translation: CASSQEYGNNSPLHF.

This clonotype was detected only a few times. V is TRBV5-6 and J is TRBJ2-1, with 10 bases that match TRBD2. Losses at the gene ends were 4 bases for V and 8 bases for J; bases not matched to a gene: 3. The CDR3 is 13 amino acids. Per the germline V gene, CDR1 is SGHDT and CDR2 is YYEEEE. CDR3 in amino acids: CASSGTSAYEQFF. In nucleotides, the CDR3 is TGTGCCAGCAGCGGGACTAGCGCCTATGAGCAGTTCTTC.

This clonotype was found a few times. The chain is built from TRBV7-2 and TRBJ2-2; TRBD2 is a possible D gene (5 bases). Germline-derived CDR1 and CDR2 are SGHTA and FQGNSA. The CDR3 loop spans 16 amino acids. V lost 5 bases, J lost 0 bases, and 13 bases lay in between. The CDR3 loop is CASSQTSGANTGELFF. The CDR3 DNA follows: TGTGCCAGCAGCCAAACCAGCGGAGCGAACACCGGGGAGCTGTTTTTT.

This clonotype was counted between two and nine times. The gene calls are TRBV25-1 and TRBJ1-2; weak D call: TRBD1 (6 bases). CDR3 length equals 15 residues. V dropped 10 bases and J dropped 4 bases, with 22 bases sitting between them. The germline gives CDR1 MGHDK, CDR2 SYGVNS. DNA for the CDR3: TGTGCCACCACGACAGGAGTAACTGGAGGCTATGGCTACACCTTC. This sequence encodes CATTTGVTGGYGYTF.

This clonotype has only a few counts. The chain is built from TRBV14 and TRBJ2-1; D is ambiguous. Trimming removed 2 bases at V and 5 bases at J, with 4 bases between. The germline V gene encodes CDR1 SGHDN and CDR2 FVKESK. The CDR3 runs to 12 residues. CDR3 region: CASSQYHNEQFF. The CDR3 DNA is TGTGCCAGCAGCCAATACCACAATGAGCAGTTCTTC.

This clonotype has just a few counts. The chain is built from TRBV30 and TRBJ2-1; the D is unclear. V was shortened by 4 bases and J by 4 bases, with 5 bases between the two germline ends. The CDR3 is 11 amino acids. Looked up from germline, CDR1 is GTSNPN and CDR2 is SVGIG (reference sequence). CDR3 in amino acids: CAWNEYNEQFF. CDR3 coding DNA: TGTGCCTGGAACGAATACAATGAGCAGTTCTTC.

J is TRBJ1-1 and V is TRBV19, with 10 bases aligning to TRBD1. Trimming at V came to 6 bases and at J to 6 bases, leaving 7 bases not matched to a gene. The CDR3 extends over 14 amino acids. The germline V gene has CDR1 LNHDA and CDR2 SQIVND (reference sequence). CDR3 amino acids: CASRNPGTGAEAFF. The CDR3 DNA reads as TGTGCCAGTAGAAATCCCGGGACAGGGGCTGAAGCTTTCTTT. The full variable domain, its missing parts supplied by reference TRBV19 and TRBJ1-1, is DGGITQSPKYLFRKEGQNVTLSCEQNLNHDAMYWYRQDPGQGLRLIYYSQIVNDFQKGDIAEGYSVSREKKESFPLTVTSAQKNPTAFYLCASRNPGTGAEAFFGQGTRLTVV.